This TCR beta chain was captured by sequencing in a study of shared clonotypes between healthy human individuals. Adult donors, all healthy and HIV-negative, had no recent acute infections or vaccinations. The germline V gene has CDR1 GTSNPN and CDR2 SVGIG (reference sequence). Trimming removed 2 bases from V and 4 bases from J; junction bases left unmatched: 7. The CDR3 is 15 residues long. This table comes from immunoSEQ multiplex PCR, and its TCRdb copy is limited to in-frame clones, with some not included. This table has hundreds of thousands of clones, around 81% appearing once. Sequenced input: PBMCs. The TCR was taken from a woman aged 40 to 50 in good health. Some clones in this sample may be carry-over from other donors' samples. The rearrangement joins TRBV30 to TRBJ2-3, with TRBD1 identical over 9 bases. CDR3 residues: CAWSIGDRDADTQYF. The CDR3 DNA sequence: TGTGCCTGGAGTATAGGGGACAGGGATGCAGATACGCAGTATTTT.